One and the same sample provided the 27 T cell receptor beta chains below, sequenced in a study of blood T cell repertoires in COVID-19. Profiled with immunoSEQ multiplex PCR; TCRdb holds only in-frame clones, not every one. The data contain around 470,000 clones, about 90% of them singletons. Input material: PBMCs or T cells enriched from blood (not recorded which). These receptor sequences come from a man in his late teens or twenties who had recovered from COVID-19.

This CDR3 is CATSRAGTGEAFF. CDR3 nucleotide sequence: TGTGCCACCAGCAGAGCAGGAACGGGAGAAGCTTTCTTT. The V call is TRBV15, the J call TRBJ1-1; D remains unclear. The CDR3 has 13 residues. CDR1 is LNHNV and CDR2 is YYDKDF in the germline V gene (reference sequence). Trimming took 1 base from V and 8 from J, leaving 11 bases between them.

J is TRBJ2-7 and V is TRBV30; 7 bases are shared with TRBD1. CDR3 length: 14 amino acids. The germline V gene has CDR1 GTSNPN and CDR2 SVGIG (reference sequence). V lost 4 bases, J lost 5 bases, and 11 bases stayed unmatched. CDR3 bases: TGTGCCTGGACCGCGACAGGGTTAAGTCACGAGCAGTACTTC. The encoded protein is CAWTATGLSHEQYF.

The V and J genes are TRBV30 and TRBJ2-1; TRBD2 might be the D (5 bases). The CDR3 runs 9 residues. From germline, CDR1 is GTSNPN and CDR2 SVGIG (reference sequence). V was shortened by 8 bases and J by 10 bases, with 9 bases between the two germline ends. This CDR3 is CAHGREQFF. DNA of the CDR3: TGTGCCCATGGGAGAGAGCAGTTCTTC.

Written as DNA, the CDR3 is TGCGCCAGCAGTGGTGGGAGCTACGAGCAGTACTTC. As protein: CASSGGSYEQYF. V gene TRBV10-2 combines with J gene TRBJ2-7; TRBD2 might be the D (5 bases). Germline CDR1 and CDR2: WSHSY and SAAADI. The CDR3 totals 12 residues. The ends were cut back, 4 bases at V and 3 bases at J, with 7 bases in the middle.

This clone has just one count. The V call is TRBV10-3, the J call TRBJ2-5; 12 nucleotides agree with TRBD2. This CDR3 spans 15 amino acids. The V gene end was trimmed by 3 bases and the J gene end by 4 bases; junction bases not matched to a gene: 3. Germline values: CDR1 ENHRY, CDR2 SYGVKD. CDR3 sequence (DNA): TGTGCCATCAGTGATAAGGGACTAGCGGGAGAGACCCAGTACTTC. Amino acid sequence: CAISDKGLAGETQYF.

This clone has just one count. Within the sample, other DNA sequences also encode this same CDR3. The chain employs TRBV19 and TRBJ1-5; possibly TRBD1 for D (5 bases). CDR1 and CDR2 (germline): LNHDA, SQIVND (reference sequence). V was cut by 3 bases and J by 1 base, with 10 bases left in between. The CDR3 totals 15 residues. CDR3 residues: CASSIPGDSNQPQHF. The CDR3 DNA reads TGTGCCAGTAGTATTCCGGGGGACAGCAATCAGCCCCAGCATTTT. Together with reference TRBV19 and TRBJ1-5, the CDR3 gives the full variable domain: DGGITQSPKYLFRKEGQNVTLSCEQNLNHDAMYWYRQDPGQGLRLIYYSQIVNDFQKGDIAEGYSVSREKKESFPLTVTSAQKNPTAFYLCASSIPGDSNQPQHFGDGTRLSIL.

CDR3 loop: CASSSPRTGIYGYTF. The DNA of the CDR3 is TGTGCCAGCAGCTCACCCCGGACAGGCATCTATGGCTACACCTTC. The chain has TRBV11-2 and TRBJ1-2; 7 bases line up with TRBD1. Germline lookup yields CDR1 SGHAT and CDR2 FQNNGV. The J segment lost 4 bases and the V segment lost 4 bases, leaving 9 bases of the junction unmatched. The CDR3 runs 15 residues.

Of note for this clone: The sample has other DNA sequences that encode this CDR3 too. The chain links TRBV7-3 to TRBJ1-1; D is unresolved. This CDR3 has 13 residues. Germline V lookup: CDR1 SGHTA, CDR2 FQGTGA. V was cut by 3 bases and J by 0 bases, with 5 bases left in between. The DNA for the CDR3 is TGTGCCAGCAGCTTCAACATGAACACTGAAGCTTTCTTT. Protein sequence: CASSFNMNTEAFF. The variable domain in full, completed from reference TRBV7-3 and TRBJ1-1, reads GAGVSQTPSNKVTEKGKYVELRCDPISGHTALYWYRQSLGQGPEFLIYFQGTGAADDSGLPNDRFFAVRPEGSVSTLKIQRTERGDSAVYLCASSFNMNTEAFFGQGTRLTVV.

V is TRBV2 and J is TRBJ1-3; TRBD1 is a possible D gene (5 bases). V dropped 6 bases and J dropped 3 bases, with 9 bases sitting between them. This CDR3 comprises 13 residues. CDR1 is SNHLY and CDR2 is FYNNEI in the germline V gene. The CDR3 reads CASSDRSGNTIYF. The CDR3 DNA is TGTGCCAGCAGCGACAGAAGTGGAAACACCATATATTTT.

The chain has TRBV6-6 and TRBJ1-5, with 8 positions matching TRBD1. This CDR3 contains 17 residues. After removal of 5 bases from V and 7 bases from J, the junction contained 16 bases not matched to a gene. Germline V gene sequence: CDR1 MNHNY, CDR2 SVGAGI (reference sequence). CDR3 residues: CASSPLRGQGSGQPQHF. The CDR3 DNA follows: TGTGCCAGCAGTCCGTTAAGAGGACAGGGATCCGGACAGCCCCAGCATTTT.

In this sample, this clone turned up once. The rearrangement uses TRBV2 and TRBJ1-1; D unclear. The length of the CDR3 is 14 residues. V gave up 6 bases and J gave up 3 bases, with 14 bases separating them. Germline CDR1 SNHLY, CDR2 FYNNEI. The CDR3: CASSPSLRDTEAFF. In DNA form, the CDR3 reads TGTGCCAGCAGCCCCTCTCTCCGGGACACTGAAGCTTTCTTT.

The V and J genes are TRBV28 and TRBJ1-1; D uncertain. The germline V gene has CDR1 MDHEN and CDR2 SYDVKM. CDR3 length equals 13 residues. Trimming took 3 bases from V and 5 from J, leaving 10 bases between them. CDR3 amino acids: CASSFSASTEAFF. CDR3 in DNA: TGTGCCAGCAGTTTCTCCGCCAGTACTGAAGCTTTCTTT. The entire variable domain, with the rest obtained from reference TRBV28 and TRBJ1-1, is as follows: DVKVTQSSRYLVKRTGEKVFLECVQDMDHENMFWYRQDPGLGLRLIYFSYDVKMKEKGDIPEGYSVSREKKERFSLILESASTNQTSMYLCASSFSASTEAFFGQGTRLTVV.

This clone was recorded once. The V and J genes are TRBV28 and TRBJ1-3; 7 positions match TRBD1. Germline V gene data show CDR1 as MDHEN and CDR2 as SYDVKM. The junction had 15 bases not matched to a gene; V was cut back by 7 bases and J by 3 bases. The CDR3 has 17 residues. This CDR3 reads CASTHVTRGLSGNTIYF. CDR3 bases: TGTGCCAGCACCCATGTAACCAGGGGGTTGAGTGGAAACACCATATATTTT.

V and J are TRBV30 and TRBJ1-5; maybe TRBD1 (5 bases). Trimming left V 3 bases short and J 7 bases short, with 10 bases between. The CDR3 sequence is 12 residues long. The germline CDR1 and CDR2 sequences are GTSNPN and SVGIG (reference sequence). For the CDR3, the DNA is TGTGCCTGGAGAGGGGCAGGACAGCCCCAGCATTTT. Residues: CAWRGAGQPQHF.

The gene calls are TRBV27 and TRBJ1-6; D gene uncertain. The ends were cut back, 3 bases at V and 2 bases at J, with 5 bases in the middle. CDR3 length: 14 amino acids. Germline CDR1 and CDR2: MNHEY and SMNVEV (reference sequence). The CDR3 sequence is CASSLGAYNSPLHF. Here the CDR3 DNA reads TGTGCCAGCAGTTTGGGCGCCTATAATTCACCCCTCCACTTT.

V is TRBV18 and J is TRBJ2-1; 9 bases are shared with TRBD1. Germline V gives CDR1 KGHSH, CDR2 LQKENI. The CDR3 covers 14 residues. V lost 2 bases and J lost 8; bases outside the gene matches: 4. CDR3 residues: CASSPLDRGYEQFF. DNA for the CDR3: TGTGCCAGCTCACCATTGGACAGGGGATATGAGCAGTTCTTC.

Comment on this clone: An end of the junction does not agree with germline; a read error may underlie this. The chain combines TRBV5-4 with TRBJ2-1; 13 bases match TRBD2. Germline CDR1 and CDR2: SGHNT and YYREEE (reference sequence). CDR3 length: 15 residues. CDR3 protein: CASSHGLAGDQNLLF. The CDR3, as DNA: TGTGCCAGCAGCCATGGACTAGCGGGAGACCAAAATCTGCTCTTC.

The rearrangement joins TRBV5-8 to TRBJ2-3, with TRBD1 as a possible D gene (6 bases). CDR1 is SGHTS, CDR2 YDEGEE, per germline. The CDR3 totals 14 residues. Trimming removed 5 bases from V and 2 bases from J, with 12 bases in between. CDR3 residues: CASSFGQITDTQYF. CDR3 nucleotide sequence: TGTGCCAGCAGTTTCGGACAGATCACAGATACGCAGTATTTT.

The V gene is TRBV4-2, the J gene TRBJ1-2; D perhaps matches TRBD1 (6 bases). With 3 bases removed from V and 3 bases from J, the gap between germline ends came to 17 bases. Germline V gene lookup returns CDR1 LGHNA and CDR2 YNFKEQ. This CDR3 region has 16 residues. CDR3 sequence: CASSHPLEGGDYGYTF. DNA of the CDR3: TGTGCCAGCAGCCATCCCCTCGAGGGGGGGGACTATGGCTACACCTTC.

The J gene is TRBJ2-3, the V gene TRBV5-4; D is possibly TRBD2 (6 bases). V lost 0 bases and J 8 bases, leaving 13 bases between the germline ends. The germline gives CDR1 SGHNT, CDR2 YYREEE (reference sequence). CDR3 length: 14 residues. CDR3: CASSLVGGAGTQYF. The CDR3, as DNA: TGTGCCAGCAGCTTGGTCGGGGGAGCCGGTACGCAGTATTTT.

In nucleotides, the CDR3 is TGTGCCAGCAGGGGGGTCAGGGGGCCCCTCTCCTACGAGCAGTACTTC. Its translation: CASRGVRGPLSYEQYF. This chain connects TRBV27 to TRBJ2-7, with TRBD1 matching over 8 bases. The CDR3 runs 16 residues. Trimming removed 6 bases from V and 0 bases from J; junction bases left unmatched: 10. Germline V gene sequence: CDR1 MNHEY, CDR2 SMNVEV (reference sequence).

The rearrangement links TRBV19 to TRBJ1-1; 9 bases are a match to TRBD1. With 5 bases clipped from V and 4 bases from J, the junction kept 11 bases outside the gene matches. The CDR3 is made up of 16 amino acids. Germline V gives CDR1 LNHDA, CDR2 SQIVND (reference sequence). The CDR3 nucleotides are TGTGCCAGTAGTTTCTGCACAGGGGGCGTTTGCACTGAAGCTTTCTTT. It yields the protein CASSFCTGGVCTEAFF.

In this sample, this clone turned up a few times. V is TRBV7-3 and J is TRBJ1-1; D is ambiguous. Germline loops: CDR1 SGHTA, CDR2 FQGTGA. This CDR3 contains 13 residues. V lost 5 bases and J 6 bases, leaving 13 bases between the germline ends. CDR3 DNA sequence: TGTGCCAGCAGCGCGGGCTATGGGGCTGAAGCTTTCTTT. Translation: CASSAGYGAEAFF.

CDR3 protein: CASSYSWRESYTF. The CDR3 DNA follows: TGTGCCAGCAGTTACAGCTGGAGGGAAAGCTACACCTTC. The chain has TRBV6-6 and TRBJ1-2; D is ambiguous. The CDR3 extends over 13 amino acids. Looked up from germline, CDR1 is MNHNY and CDR2 is SVGAGI (reference sequence). V was pared by 2 bases and J by 9 bases, with 13 bases between.

J is TRBJ2-2 and V is TRBV2; the D gene is possibly TRBD2 (5 bases). V lost 6 bases and J lost 1, with 9 bases in between. There are 14 residues in the CDR3. CDR1 and CDR2 (germline): SNHLY, FYNNEI. The CDR3 sequence is CASSEGLNTGELFF. The CDR3, as DNA: TGTGCCAGCAGCGAGGGTTTGAACACCGGGGAGCTGTTTTTT.

The chain uses TRBV3-1 (or the pseudogene TRBV3-2) and TRBJ2-2, with 12 bases identical to TRBD2. The V gene's germline CDR1 is LGHDT and CDR2 YNNKEL (reference sequence). The CDR3 is 17 amino acids. Trimming cost V 6 bases and J 7 bases; bases outside gene matches: 12. DNA of the CDR3: TGTGCCAGCAGACCTCCTCCTAGCGGGAGGGCCTTCGGGGAGCTGTTTTTT. Translated, it gives CASRPPPSGRAFGELFF.

This chain joins TRBV30 and TRBJ1-5, with 8 bases identical to TRBD1. Per germline, CDR1 GTSNPN and CDR2 SVGIG (reference sequence). The J segment lost 1 base and the V segment lost 3 bases, leaving 17 bases of the junction unmatched. The CDR3 contains 19 residues. As DNA, the CDR3 is TGTGCCTGGAGCCTTACGAGGCAGGGGGCTCCCCTCAGCAATCAGCCCCAGCATTTT. This encodes CAWSLTRQGAPLSNQPQHF.